These 32 T cell receptor beta chains share one sample of origin, sequenced in a study of Graves' ophthalmopathy and Graves' hyperthyroidism. RNA transcripts were the template, and TCR beta CDR3 regions were amplified from them. The authors performed first-round RT-PCR with HTBI primers and then a second-round multiplex PCR. TCRdb redid the calling of the multiplex PCR reads with MiXCR, one entry per CDR3 protein. The sample records about 700,000 distinct CDR3 sequences, roughly 40% being singletons. The sequenced material came from peripheral blood. All receptors come from an adult man with Graves' ophthalmopathy.

This clonotype has at least ten counts. This chain uses TRBV29-1 with TRBJ2-6; 7 nucleotides align to TRBD1. Germline V gene data show CDR1 as SQVTM and CDR2 as ANQGSEA. This CDR3 is 17 amino acids long. The J segment lost 0 bases and the V segment lost 4 bases, leaving 9 bases of the junction unmatched. The CDR3 sequence: CSVAPGQELSGANVLTF. The CDR3 nucleotides are TGCAGCGTTGCTCCCGGACAGGAGCTCTCTGGGGCCAACGTCCTGACTTTC. The full variable domain, rest sourced from reference TRBV29-1 and TRBJ2-6, is SAVISQKPSRDICQRGTSLTIQCQVDSQVTMMFWYRQQPGQSLTLIATANQGSEATYESGFVIDKFPISRPNLTFSTLTVSNMSPEDSSIYLCSVAPGQELSGANVLTFGAGSRLTVL.

The chain combines TRBV4-2 with TRBJ2-2; the match to TRBD1 covers 7 bases. The germline V gene has CDR1 LGHNA and CDR2 YNFKEQ. This CDR3 is 17 amino acids long. The junction had 8 bases not matched to a gene; V was cut back by 0 bases and J by 4 bases. This chain's CDR3 is CASSQDGTAFTTGELFF. CDR3 nucleotide sequence: TGTGCCAGCAGCCAAGATGGGACAGCATTTACCACCGGGGAGCTGTTTTTT.

The V gene is TRBV25-1, the J gene TRBJ1-4; D gene unclear. The CDR3 is made up of 15 amino acids. Per germline, CDR1 MGHDK and CDR2 SYGVNS. Trimming removed 7 bases from V and 5 bases from J, with 17 bases in between. The CDR3 DNA sequence: TGTGCCAGCATGATTGTTTCAGCAGGCAATGAAAAACTGTTTTTT. Encoded protein: CASMIVSAGNEKLFF. Combining the CDR3 with reference TRBV25-1 and TRBJ1-4 gives the whole variable domain EADIYQTPRYLVIGTGKKITLECSQTMGHDKMYWYQQDPGMELHLIHYSYGVNSTEKGDLSSESTVSRIRTEHFPLTLESARPSHTSQYLCASMIVSAGNEKLFFGSGTQLSVL.

CDR3 residues: CASSYNREYEQYF. As DNA, the CDR3 is TGTGCCAGCAGTTACAACAGGGAGTACGAGCAGTACTTC. This chain connects TRBV6-4 to TRBJ2-7, with D perhaps matching TRBD1 (6 bases). With 5 bases removed from V and 4 bases from J, the gap between germline ends came to 12 bases. This CDR3 has 13 amino acids. CDR1 and CDR2 from the germline V gene are MRHNA and SNTAGT.

V gene TRBV29-1 combines with J gene TRBJ1-2, with D possibly TRBD1 on 5 matching bases. Germline V gene data show CDR1 as SQVTM and CDR2 as ANQGSEA. The CDR3 length is 11 residues. The V end lost 6 bases, the J end lost 12 bases, and 17 bases lay between the germline ends. The CDR3 sequence is CSVGGLAGNTF. The CDR3 coding sequence is TGCAGCGTGGGGGGACTAGCGGGCAACACCTTC.

A few counts support this clonotype. This sequence joins TRBV5-1 and TRBJ2-5; 7 bases line up with TRBD2. V trimming: 4 bases; J trimming: 11 bases; junction bases outside the gene matches: 14. The V gene's germline CDR1 is SGHRS and CDR2 YFSETQ. CDR3 size: 14 residues. CDR3 amino acids: CASSPFKAAGEQYF. DNA of the CDR3: TGCGCCAGCAGCCCCTTTAAGGCTGCGGGGGAGCAGTACTTC.

This clonotype was detected many times. This chain connects TRBV7-2 to TRBJ2-5, with TRBD2 matching 7 bases. The junction had 2 bases not matched to a gene; V was cut back by 3 bases and J by 1 base. The CDR3 spans 14 residues. CDR1 and CDR2 (germline): SGHTA, FQGNSA. CDR3 nucleotide sequence: TGTGCCAGCAGCTTGGGGGGGGGCCAAGAGACCCAGTACTTC. It yields the protein CASSLGGGQETQYF. Combining the CDR3 with reference TRBV7-2 and TRBJ2-5 gives the whole variable domain GAGVSQSPSNKVTEKGKDVELRCDPISGHTALYWYRQSLGQGLEFLIYFQGNSAPDKSGLPSDRFSAERTGGSVSTLTIQRTQQEDSAVYLCASSLGGGQETQYFGPGTRLLVL.

The V and J genes are TRBV29-1 and TRBJ1-5, with D possibly TRBD1 on 6 matching bases. Deletions cut 7 bases from V and 7 bases from J, with 14 bases between. The CDR3 spans 12 residues. Germline CDR1 is SQVTM and CDR2 is ANQGSEA. In DNA, the CDR3 is TGCAGCGGGGGGGGGGGCGACCAGCCCCAGCATTTT. Amino acids: CSGGGGDQPQHF.

This rearrangement joins TRBV7-9 to TRBJ2-7, with TRBD2 identical over 7 bases. This CDR3 is built from 19 residues. The germline V gene encodes CDR1 SEHNR and CDR2 FQNEAQ (reference sequence). The trim removed 5 bases at V and 0 bases at J, leaving 19 bases unmatched. The CDR3 here is CASSPTSGTAIPRSYEQYF. CDR3 coding DNA: TGTGCCAGCAGCCCCACCAGCGGGACCGCTATCCCACGCTCCTACGAGCAGTACTTC. The variable domain in full, with the rest retrieved from reference TRBV7-9 and TRBJ2-7, is DTGVSQNPRHKITKRGQNVTFRCDPISEHNRLYWYRQTLGQGPEFLTYFQNEAQLEKSRLLSDRFSAERPKGSFSTLEIQRTEQGDSAMYLCASSPTSGTAIPRSYEQYFGPGTRLTVT.

This clonotype was found many times. This chain links TRBV7-9 with TRBJ1-4, with no clear D. The germline V gene has CDR1 SEHNR and CDR2 FQNEAQ (reference sequence). V lost 3 bases to trimming and J lost 7 bases, with 12 bases between them. The CDR3 is 14 residues long. CDR3 amino acids: CASSLGAGSEKLFF. The CDR3 nucleotides are TGTGCCAGCAGCTTGGGTGCAGGCTCTGAAAAACTGTTTTTT.

Notes on this clonotype: At one boundary the junction diverges from the germline segment, which might be a read error. The J gene is TRBJ2-7, the V gene TRBV2, with 15 bases that match TRBD2. Germline V gene sequence: CDR1 SNHLY, CDR2 FYNNEI. The CDR3 spans 16 residues. The CDR3 protein is CASSYGLAGGPSEQCF. The DNA for the CDR3 is TGTGCCAGCAGTTATGGACTAGCGGGAGGGCCGAGTGAGCAGTGCTTC.

This clonotype was recorded a few times. The chain carries TRBV2 and TRBJ2-7; the match to TRBD1 covers 10 bases. The length of the CDR3 is 15 residues. Germline V gene sequence: CDR1 SNHLY, CDR2 FYNNEI. V shed 0 bases and J 6 bases; nucleotides not matched to a gene: 5. Written as DNA, the CDR3 is TGTGCCAGCAGTGAAGCGCTAAGGACAGGGGGCGAGCAGTACTTC. Protein: CASSEALRTGGEQYF.

Notes on this clonotype: With a much larger clone just one base away, this may be a read error. The CDR3: CASSPGDVRGQPQHF. CDR3 sequence (DNA): TGTGCCAGCAGTCCTGGAGACGTCAGGGGTCAGCCCCAGCATTTT. This sequence joins TRBV24-1 and TRBJ1-5; the D gene is possibly TRBD1 (6 bases). The CDR3 has 15 amino acids. Germline loops: CDR1 KGHDR, CDR2 SFDVKD.

This clonotype has more than one count but fewer than ten. This chain joins TRBV2 and TRBJ1-2; 7 bases are shared with TRBD1. Germline V gives CDR1 SNHLY, CDR2 FYNNEI. CDR3 length: 15 residues. V lost 5 bases and J lost 0; bases outside the gene matches: 6. The CDR3 here is CASSRDRTTNYGYTF. CDR3 coding DNA: TGTGCCAGCAGTAGGGACAGAACCACTAACTATGGCTACACCTTC.

The chain employs TRBV25-1 and TRBJ1-6, with a tentative D call TRBD1 (6 bases). The V gene's germline CDR1 is MGHDK and CDR2 SYGVNS. The CDR3 is made up of 16 amino acids. Trimming cost V 4 bases and J 7 bases, with 17 bases left between them. The CDR3: CASSAPSGQGNSPLHF. Written as DNA, the CDR3 is TGTGCCAGCAGTGCACCGTCGGGGCAGGGGAATTCACCCCTCCACTTT.

This clonotype was seen many times. A read error may account for a junction end that differs from germline. The chain is built from TRBV24-1 and TRBJ2-7, with D maybe TRBD1 (6 bases). Germline V gives CDR1 KGHDR, CDR2 SFDVKD. The CDR3 covers 12 residues. The CDR3 region has the DNA TGTGCCACCAGTGATTTGCTGGGACAACGTCTCTTC. This sequence encodes CATSDLLGQRLF.

This chain joins TRBV24-1 and TRBJ2-3, with D tentatively TRBD2 (5 bases). Trimming left V 0 bases short and J 0 bases short, with 9 bases between. This CDR3 is built from 16 residues. Looked up from germline, CDR1 is KGHDR and CDR2 is SFDVKD. The CDR3 region has the DNA TGTGCCACCAGTGATTTGGACGGAGGAAGCACAGATACGCAGTATTTT. It encodes CATSDLDGGSTDTQYF.

This rearrangement joins TRBV29-1 to TRBJ2-5; a weak D match, TRBD1 (6 bases). This CDR3 is 11 amino acids long. Trimming stripped 8 bases from V and 3 bases from J, with 10 bases between. Per germline, CDR1 SQVTM and CDR2 ANQGSEA. This CDR3 is CSRNREETQYF. For the CDR3, the DNA is TGCAGCAGAAACAGGGAAGAGACCCAGTACTTC. The variable domain in full, completed from reference TRBV29-1 and TRBJ2-5, reads SAVISQKPSRDICQRGTSLTIQCQVDSQVTMMFWYRQQPGQSLTLIATANQGSEATYESGFVIDKFPISRPNLTFSTLTVSNMSPEDSSIYLCSRNREETQYFGPGTRLLVL.

The chain recombines TRBV6-1 with TRBJ1-5; TRBD1 agrees at 7 bases. V was clipped by 7 bases and J by 7 bases; unmatched bases: 10. CDR1 is MNHNS, CDR2 SASEGT, per germline. The CDR3 sequence is 14 residues long. This CDR3 reads CASKREGAGQPQHF. Here the CDR3 DNA reads TGTGCCAGCAAGAGGGAGGGGGCCGGGCAGCCCCAGCATTTT.

The V gene is TRBV2, the J gene TRBJ2-5; 8 bases line up with TRBD2. The CDR3 runs to 16 residues. Germline CDR1 is SNHLY and CDR2 is FYNNEI. V dropped 5 bases and J dropped 2; count of bases not matched to a gene: 10. The CDR3 protein is CASSYPTSVGQETQYF. In DNA form, the CDR3 reads TGTGCCAGCAGTTATCCGACTAGCGTCGGGCAAGAGACCCAGTACTTC. The whole variable domain, filled in from reference TRBV2 and TRBJ2-5, reads EPEVTQTPSHQVTQMGQEVILRCVPISNHLYFYWYRQILGQKVEFLVSFYNNEISEKSEIFDDQFSVERPDGSNFTLKIRSTKLEDSAMYFCASSYPTSVGQETQYFGPGTRLLVL.

As for this clonotype: An end of the junction does not agree with germline; a read error may underlie this. The chain carries TRBV2 and TRBJ1-5; no definite D call. Germline-derived CDR1 and CDR2 are SNHLY and FYNNEI. CDR3 length equals 15 residues. CDR3 DNA: TGTGCCAGCAGAGAAGATCCAGCCGGGAATCAGCCCCAGCATTTT. This gives the protein CASREDPAGNQPQHF.

This clonotype was seen at least ten times. A much larger clonotype is one base distant, so this may be a read error. The V gene is TRBV7-9, the J gene TRBJ2-5; D not certain. Per germline, CDR1 SEHNR and CDR2 FQNEAQ (reference sequence). Deletions cut 1 base from V and 3 bases from J, with 3 bases between. The CDR3 has 12 residues. The CDR3 DNA sequence: TGTGCCAGCAGCTTAGTGGAAGAGACCCAGTACTTC. Its protein product is CASSLVEETQYF.

This sequence joins TRBV12-3 or TRBV12-4 and TRBJ1-5; TRBD1 agrees at 9 bases. The trim removed 3 bases at V and 5 bases at J, leaving 5 bases unmatched. The CDR3 sequence is 15 residues long. The CDR3 DNA reads as TGTGCCAGCAGTTTGATAGGACAGGGGCATCAGCCCCAGCATTTT. This sequence encodes CASSLIGQGHQPQHF.

This clonotype was detected only a few times. This chain uses TRBV7-2 with TRBJ2-7, with 9 bases lining up with TRBD2. V lost 4 bases to trimming and J lost 6 bases; unmatched junction nucleotides: 7. Germline-derived CDR1 and CDR2 are SGHTA and FQGNSA. This CDR3 region has 14 residues. The CDR3 DNA sequence: TGTGCCAGCAGCTATGGCCTAGCGGGGACCGAGCAGTACTTC. Its translation is CASSYGLAGTEQYF.

In this sample, this clonotype turned up a few times. This chain links TRBV20-1 with TRBJ2-5; D is perhaps TRBD1 (6 bases). The CDR3 is 13 amino acids. The V gene lost 4 bases and the J gene lost 0 bases, with 9 bases spanning the gap. Looked up from germline, CDR1 is DFQATT and CDR2 is SNEGSKA (reference sequence). Written as DNA, the CDR3 is TGCAGTGCTATTGGACAGTACCAAGAGACCCAGTACTTC. Translated, it gives CSAIGQYQETQYF.

This chain links TRBV4-3 with TRBJ2-7, with D tentatively TRBD2 (6 bases). V lost 2 bases and J 1 base, leaving 12 bases between the germline ends. Germline-derived CDR1 and CDR2 are LGHNA and YSLEER. This CDR3 comprises 15 residues. CDR3 protein: CASSQRRGDSYEQYF. In nucleotides, the CDR3 is TGCGCCAGCAGCCAAAGGCGGGGCGATTCCTACGAGCAGTACTTC.

In its sample, this clonotype was seen a few times. The chain employs TRBV9 and TRBJ2-5; 10 bases fit TRBD1. Germline trimming cut 3 bases from V and 5 bases from J; bases unmatched to any gene: 4. CDR1 is SGDLS, CDR2 YYNGEE, per germline. The CDR3 covers 14 residues. The CDR3 DNA follows: TGTGCCAGCAGCGAGACAGGGGGCTCTGAGACCCAGTACTTC. The encoded protein is CASSETGGSETQYF.

This clonotype was observed a handful of times. The chain carries TRBV20-1 and TRBJ1-6, with D uncertain. The CDR3 extends over 15 amino acids. CDR1 DFQATT and CDR2 SNEGSKA come from the germline V gene (reference sequence). The V and J ends lost 0 bases and 5 bases respectively, with 11 bases between them. CDR3 amino acids: CSARDPQKHNSPLHF. The CDR3 nucleotides read TGCAGTGCTAGAGACCCACAGAAGCATAATTCACCCCTCCACTTT.

This clonotype was picked up many times. This chain links TRBV19 with TRBJ1-1, with D perhaps TRBD1 (6 bases). CDR3 length equals 15 residues. With 3 bases removed from V and 4 bases from J, the gap between germline ends came to 15 bases. The V gene's germline CDR1 is LNHDA and CDR2 SQIVND (reference sequence). The CDR3 DNA reads as TGTGCCAGTAGTATTCGCCCAGGGGAGAGCACTGAAGCTTTCTTT. Translated, it gives CASSIRPGESTEAFF.

The chain carries TRBV25-1 and TRBJ1-5; TRBD1 is a possible D gene (5 bases). The germline CDR1 and CDR2 sequences are MGHDK and SYGVNS. This CDR3 region has 12 residues. The germline V and J ends were trimmed by 6 bases and 9 bases, with 12 bases remaining between them. The CDR3 here is CASSSRGAPQHF. The CDR3, as DNA: TGTGCCAGCAGCAGTCGCGGGGCGCCCCAGCATTTT. Combining the CDR3 with reference TRBV25-1 and TRBJ1-5 gives the whole variable domain EADIYQTPRYLVIGTGKKITLECSQTMGHDKMYWYQQDPGMELHLIHYSYGVNSTEKGDLSSESTVSRIRTEHFPLTLESARPSHTSQYLCASSSRGAPQHFGDGTRLSIL.

J is TRBJ1-4 and V is TRBV19; D unresolved. The germline V gene has CDR1 LNHDA and CDR2 SQIVND (reference sequence). The CDR3 runs to 11 residues. The V end was cut by 5 bases, the J end by 9 bases, with 7 bases between. The CDR3 spells CASSAGKKLFF. The CDR3 region has the DNA TGTGCCAGTAGTGCCGGAAAAAAACTGTTTTTT. Together with reference TRBV19 and TRBJ1-4, the CDR3 gives the full variable domain: DGGITQSPKYLFRKEGQNVTLSCEQNLNHDAMYWYRQDPGQGLRLIYYSQIVNDFQKGDIAEGYSVSREKKESFPLTVTSAQKNPTAFYLCASSAGKKLFFGSGTQLSVL.

Many counts were recorded for this clonotype. The chain links TRBV7-2 to TRBJ2-7; tentative D call: TRBD1 (6 bases). Germline lookup yields CDR1 SGHTA and CDR2 FQGNSA. Trimming pared 2 bases from V and 2 bases from J, leaving 10 bases between. The CDR3 runs to 14 residues. This CDR3 reads CASSLWGTPYEQYF. CDR3 DNA sequence: TGTGCCAGCAGCTTATGGGGGACACCCTACGAGCAGTACTTC.